The clone carrying this TCR beta chain was detected a few times. The target antigen is unknown. This sample is part of a study of T-cell memory formation after mild COVID-19. Study-wide points: Balance between CD4 and CD8 was seen in clones contracting day 15 to 85, and a CD4+ lean was seen in later expanders. Pre-infection memory already had some responding clones, implying cross-reactive memory joined. Unconfirmed was the SARS-CoV-2 specificity of second-wave clones that peaked on day 37.

Each CDR3 protein gets one entry after TCRdb re-called the 5' RACE reads with MiXCR. The sample has around 470,000 distinct CDR3 sequences; around 18% are singletons. Germline lookup yields CDR1 DFQATT and CDR2 SNEGSKA (reference sequence). Unmatched junction bases numbered 11, after V lost 6 bases and J lost 6 bases. The CDR3 totals 14 residues. The V and J genes are TRBV20-1 and TRBJ2-1; TRBD1 agrees at 7 bases. The sequenced sample consisted of PBMCs or a T cell subset sorted from them (not recorded which). This receptor was obtained from an adult woman who had mild COVID-19 (a few samples of this study predate the infection). Cell type and time point are not known. The chain's CDR3 is CSARNRGYINEQFF. In DNA form, the CDR3 reads TGCAGTGCCCGCAACAGGGGTTATATCAATGAGCAGTTCTTC.